Included here is one T cell receptor beta chain sequence, with context. These data come from a study of shared clonotypes between healthy human individuals. Across the whole study: Aged 18 to 49, the donors were a couple of women and a few men.

As processed by the authors: Filtering differed for immunoSEQ, which gave only junction sequences without quality scores. The data were produced by immunoSEQ multiplex PCR, yet TCRdb's version contains in-frame clones alone and is incomplete. That table furnishes V, J and clone size, whereas the DNA furnished D and trimming. The sample holds 330,000 or so clones, around 74% seen once. This TCR was sampled from a man aged 25-45 years in good health. Sequencing was carried out using memory CD4+ T cells sorted from blood. Sample subset: CD45RA-negative fraction.

In DNA form, the CDR3 reads TGTGCCACCAAGGGTGGGGGAGGCAATGAGCAGTTCTTC. Its translation: CATKGGGGNEQFF. The chain carries TRBV11-2 and TRBJ2-1, with D perhaps TRBD2 (6 bases). V lost 10 bases, J lost 6 bases, and 16 bases lay in between. The CDR3 runs to 13 residues. Germline loops: CDR1 SGHAT, CDR2 FQNNGV. Filled out from reference TRBV11-2 and TRBJ2-1, the complete variable domain reads EAGVAQSPRYKIIEKRQSVAFWCNPISGHATLYWYQQILGQGPKLLIQFQNNGVVDDSQLPKDRFSAERLKGVDSTLKIQPAKLEDSAVYLCATKGGGGNEQFFGPGTRLTVL.